This TCR beta chain appears in the sequencing data of a study of cytomegalovirus exposure and HLA in healthy donors. Of note for this clone: What it binds is unknown.

Germline V gene sequence: CDR1 ENHRY, CDR2 SYGVKD. This CDR3 region has 12 residues. The V gene lost 0 bases and the J gene lost 6 bases, with 5 bases spanning the gap. PCR involved 60 Vbeta and 13 Jbeta primers. TCRdb's copy holds only in-frame clones and misses some; the assay was immunoSEQ multiplex PCR. The sample lists under 150,000 clones; about 81% were seen once. Broader study findings: Later analysis showed TCR association rates varying by HLA locus, highest for DRB1 and lowest for HLA-C.

The sequence derives from a woman aged 40 to 49 in good health and CMV-seropositive. Sequenced: PBMCs. The V call is TRBV10-3, the J call TRBJ1-2; D remains ambiguous. This CDR3 is CAISESGDGYTF. The CDR3 DNA follows: TGTGCCATCAGTGAGTCCGGTGATGGCTACACCTTC.